The 17 T cell receptor beta chains below were found in one sample sequenced in a study of T cell changes during pregnancy in multiple sclerosis. Only in-frame clones appear in the TCRdb table, and some are missing; sequencing was by immunoSEQ multiplex PCR. The data contain over 45,000 clones, roughly 90% of them singletons. The material sequenced was peripheral blood, taken in the first trimester of pregnancy. These receptors were taken from a female donor in good health, enrolled as a control in a pregnancy study.

The chain is built from TRBV7-3 and TRBJ2-5; possibly TRBD2 for D (6 bases). CDR1 SGHTA and CDR2 FQGTGA come from the germline V gene. The V gene lost 5 bases and the J gene lost 5 bases, with 18 bases spanning the gap. CDR3 length: 15 amino acids. The CDR3 reads CASSPEAGTQETQYF. The CDR3 region has the DNA TGTGCCAGCAGCCCCGAGGCGGGGACGCAGGAGACCCAGTACTTC.

The genes are TRBV28 and TRBJ2-6; 7 nucleotides align to TRBD2. Germline CDR1 and CDR2: MDHEN and SYDVKM. After removal of 6 bases from V and 3 bases from J, the junction contained 17 bases not matched to a gene. CDR3 length: 19 amino acids. CDR3 nucleotides: TGTGCCAGCAGAGGGCAAGCGGGGCGGCCAAGAGGTGGGGCCAACGTCCTGACTTTC. As protein: CASRGQAGRPRGGANVLTF.

This clone showed up just once. CDR3 DNA: TGTGCCAGCAGCTTAGGACCTTCGGGCGAGCAGTACTTC. Its translation: CASSLGPSGEQYF. The V call is TRBV7-9, the J call TRBJ2-7; D uncertain. The CDR3 extends over 13 amino acids. V gave up 1 base and J gave up 6 bases, with 10 bases separating them. Germline V lookup: CDR1 SEHNR, CDR2 FQNEAQ (reference sequence).

The CDR3 DNA sequence: TGTGCCAGCAGCTTAGATCCCAACGGACTAGTAGGGGGCGAGCAGTACTTC. This codes for CASSLDPNGLVGGEQYF. The chain is built from TRBV7-8 and TRBJ2-7; a weak D match, TRBD2 (7 bases). Trimming removed 1 base at V and 6 bases at J, with 22 bases between. This CDR3 spans 17 amino acids. CDR1 and CDR2 from the germline V gene are SGHVS and FQNEAQ.

This chain uses TRBV5-1 with TRBJ2-1; TRBD2 is a possible D gene (6 bases). The CDR3 totals 15 residues. The germline V gene has CDR1 SGHRS and CDR2 YFSETQ. V dropped 4 bases and J dropped 6 bases, with 17 bases sitting between them. This CDR3 is CASSKSTGTFNEQFF. The CDR3 region has the DNA TGCGCCAGCAGCAAATCGACCGGGACTTTCAATGAGCAGTTCTTC.

The count of this clone is one. This sequence joins TRBV28 and TRBJ2-7; 9 nucleotides match TRBD1. CDR3 length equals 15 residues. The V gene end was trimmed by 4 bases and the J gene end by 6 bases; junction bases not matched to a gene: 10. Germline V gives CDR1 MDHEN, CDR2 SYDVKM. The CDR3 loop is CASSWAGTGSSEQYF. The CDR3 nucleotides are TGTGCCAGCAGTTGGGCCGGGACAGGGTCATCCGAGCAGTACTTC.

The chain links TRBV18 to TRBJ2-2; D is possibly TRBD2 (6 bases). CDR3 length: 15 amino acids. The V end was cut by 3 bases, the J end by 3 bases, with 11 bases between. CDR1 and CDR2 (germline): KGHSH, LQKENI. The CDR3 region is CASSPGGVHTGELFF. As DNA, the CDR3 is TGTGCCAGCTCACCGGGGGGAGTTCACACCGGGGAGCTGTTTTTT.

The J gene is TRBJ2-5, the V gene TRBV30; D unclear. V lost 1 base and J 1 base, leaving 7 bases between the germline ends. The germline gives CDR1 GTSNPN, CDR2 SVGIG (reference sequence). This CDR3 region has 13 residues. CDR3 in amino acids: CAWSAQIQETQYF. CDR3 nucleotides: TGTGCCTGGAGTGCTCAGATCCAAGAGACCCAGTACTTC.

V usage is TRBV2 and J usage is TRBJ2-7; 7 nucleotides agree with TRBD1. Germline lookup yields CDR1 SNHLY and CDR2 FYNNEI. The V gene end was trimmed by 3 bases and the J gene end by 4 bases; junction bases not matched to a gene: 9. CDR3 length: 15 amino acids. This CDR3 reads CASSDLRDSPYEQYF. The CDR3 coding sequence is TGTGCCAGCAGTGACCTCCGGGACAGCCCATACGAGCAGTACTTC.

The chain combines TRBV29-1 with TRBJ1-1; D is unclear. V shed 7 bases and J shed 1 base, with 13 bases lying between them. In germline, CDR1 is SQVTM, CDR2 ANQGSEA. The CDR3 contains 13 residues. This chain's CDR3 is CSASTRQNTEAFF. The CDR3 DNA is TGCAGCGCCTCTACCAGGCAGAACACTGAAGCTTTCTTT.

V and J are TRBV18 and TRBJ1-2; D gene unclear. The CDR3 has 15 residues. Trimming took off 1 base at V and 8 bases at J, with 17 bases between the two ends. Germline V lookup: CDR1 KGHSH, CDR2 LQKENI. The CDR3 loop is CASSPLAGEREGYTF. CDR3 DNA sequence: TGTGCCAGCTCACCACTGGCCGGGGAACGAGAGGGCTACACCTTC.

This clone is classed as medium-sized. The chain links TRBV2 to TRBJ1-2, with 8 positions matching TRBD1. J lost 3 bases, V lost 5 bases, and 5 bases had no gene match. CDR3 length: 14 amino acids. The germline gives CDR1 SNHLY, CDR2 FYNNEI. DNA of the CDR3: TGTGCCAGCAGTACCCAGGGGGCGGACTATGGCTACACCTTC. It translates to CASSTQGADYGYTF.

The chain combines TRBV7-2 with TRBJ2-5; 8 bases fit TRBD1. The CDR3 covers 17 residues. Germline V gene sequence: CDR1 SGHTA, CDR2 FQGNSA. J lost 2 bases, V lost 1 base, and 9 bases had no gene match. The CDR3 here is CASSLDPRGLGQETQYF. The CDR3 DNA reads TGTGCCAGCAGCTTAGACCCCAGGGGGCTGGGACAAGAGACCCAGTACTTC.

There are a few counts of this clone. J is TRBJ2-7 and V is TRBV6-1; 7 bases match TRBD2. The CDR3 extends over 14 amino acids. Looked up from germline, CDR1 is MNHNS and CDR2 is SASEGT. V gave up 7 bases and J gave up 0 bases; unmatched junction bases: 6. DNA for the CDR3: TGTGCCAGCATGGGTAGCGGGCGCTCCTACGAGCAGTACTTC. Amino acids: CASMGSGRSYEQYF.

This clone showed up just once. The genes are TRBV4-3 and TRBJ2-7; possible D gene TRBD2, 6 bases. CDR3 length equals 14 residues. The germline gives CDR1 LGHNA, CDR2 YSLEER. Between the trimmed V and J ends, which lost 4 bases and 3 bases, there was a span of 13 bases. The CDR3 region is CASSLRLGLYEQYF. The CDR3 nucleotides are TGCGCCAGCAGCCTCAGACTAGGGCTCTACGAGCAGTACTTC.

The chain carries TRBV19 and TRBJ1-3; D ambiguous. This CDR3 is 16 amino acids long. Germline V gene sequence: CDR1 LNHDA, CDR2 SQIVND (reference sequence). V dropped 3 bases and J dropped 0 bases, with 12 bases sitting between them. CDR3 sequence: CASSIPGLVSGNTIYF. The CDR3 nucleotides are TGTGCCAGTAGTATCCCAGGCCTGGTCTCTGGAAACACCATATATTTT. The variable domain in full, with the rest retrieved from reference TRBV19 and TRBJ1-3, is DGGITQSPKYLFRKEGQNVTLSCEQNLNHDAMYWYRQDPGQGLRLIYYSQIVNDFQKGDIAEGYSVSREKKESFPLTVTSAQKNPTAFYLCASSIPGLVSGNTIYFGEGSWLTVV.

This clone came up once. The chain recombines TRBV19 with TRBJ2-3; TRBD2 is a possible D gene (6 bases). V lost 1 base to trimming and J lost 2 bases, with 19 bases between them. The length of the CDR3 is 18 residues. Germline loops: CDR1 LNHDA, CDR2 SQIVND (reference sequence). CDR3 protein: CASSIGGTQRAYTDTQYF. The CDR3 bases are TGTGCCAGTAGTATAGGAGGGACTCAAAGGGCCTACACAGATACGCAGTATTTT.